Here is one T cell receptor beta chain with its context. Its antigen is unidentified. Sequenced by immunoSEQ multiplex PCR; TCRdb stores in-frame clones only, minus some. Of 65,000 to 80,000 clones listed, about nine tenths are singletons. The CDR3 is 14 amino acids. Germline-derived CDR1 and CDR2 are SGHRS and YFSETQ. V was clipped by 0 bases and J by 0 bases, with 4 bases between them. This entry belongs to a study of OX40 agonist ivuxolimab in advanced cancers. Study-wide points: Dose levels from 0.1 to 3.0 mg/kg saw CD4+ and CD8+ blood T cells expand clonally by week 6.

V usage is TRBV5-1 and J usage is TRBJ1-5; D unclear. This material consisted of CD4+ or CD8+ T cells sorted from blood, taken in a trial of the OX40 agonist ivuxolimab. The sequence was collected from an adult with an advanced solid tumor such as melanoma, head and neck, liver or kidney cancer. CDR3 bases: TGCGCCAGCAGCTTGGGCAGTAGCAATCAGCCCCAGCATTTT. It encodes CASSLGSSNQPQHF.